This TCR beta chain came from a study of T-cell reconstitution after alpha-beta-depleted transplantation in children. V lost 0 bases to trimming and J lost 0 bases, with 3 bases between them. This CDR3 has 14 amino acids. CDR1 and CDR2 (germline): MNHEY, SVGAGI. Study-wide results and caveats: After one year, T-cell counts and TCRbeta diversity mostly came from new T cells. Several hundred graft clones that had expanded were reportedly the source of alpha-beta T cells about two months after transplant. Elevated TCRbeta diversity at day 60 was traced, in some patients, to surviving recipient T cells and thymic progenitors.

Comments on this clonotype: Its target is unknown.

A TCRbeta library incorporating unique molecular identifiers was prepared. In TCRdb, the PCR reads were re-called with MiXCR into one record per CDR3 protein. The top ten clones hold approximately 16% of a sample with around 94,000 distinct CDR3 sequences, 7.5% to 9.5% of them seen once. The receptor's source is a boy aged 2-9 years with acute lymphoblastic leukemia, due to receive a stem cell transplant. The chain has TRBV6-5 and TRBJ1-3, with D hard to call. Here the sequenced sample was PBMCs, taken before TCRalphabeta/CD19-depleted stem cell transplant. CDR3 residues: CASSYSLSGNTIYF. The CDR3 DNA sequence: TGTGCCAGCAGTTACTCCCTCTCTGGAAACACCATATATTTT.